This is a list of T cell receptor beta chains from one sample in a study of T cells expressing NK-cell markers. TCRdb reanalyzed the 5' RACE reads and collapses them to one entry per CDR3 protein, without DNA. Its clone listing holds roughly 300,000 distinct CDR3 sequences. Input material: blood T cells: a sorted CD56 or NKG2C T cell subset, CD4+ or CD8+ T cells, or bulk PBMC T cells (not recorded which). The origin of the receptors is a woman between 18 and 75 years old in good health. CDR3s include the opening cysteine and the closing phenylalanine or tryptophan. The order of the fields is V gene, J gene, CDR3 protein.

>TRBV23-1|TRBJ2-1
CASTHRGSYNEQFF
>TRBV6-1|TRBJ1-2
CASSPRQGAYGYTF
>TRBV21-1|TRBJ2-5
CARPNGSQETQYF
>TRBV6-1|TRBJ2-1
CASSVRLAGGPGADQQFF
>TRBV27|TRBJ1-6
CASRRKRGENSPLHF
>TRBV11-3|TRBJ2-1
CASSTTGLNEQFF
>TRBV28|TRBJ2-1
CASSSAPGTGWFF
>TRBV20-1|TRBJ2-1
CSAQSGGEQFF
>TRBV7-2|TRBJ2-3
CASSSGPGEDTQYF
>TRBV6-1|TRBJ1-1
CASRRQRGTEAFF
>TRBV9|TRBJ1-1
CASSATDRLNTEAFF
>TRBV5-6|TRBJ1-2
CASSLAGLGYGYTF
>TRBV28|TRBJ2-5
CASSTPGQGNQETQYF
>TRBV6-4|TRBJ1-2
CASSGDGRYGYTF
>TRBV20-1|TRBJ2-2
CSARDPRLLELFF
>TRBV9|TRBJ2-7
CASSVEAGASYEQYF
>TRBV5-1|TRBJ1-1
CASSLETGVGTEAFF
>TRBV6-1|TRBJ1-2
CASSPIQGNYGYTF
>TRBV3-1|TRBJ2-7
CASSPRWGTGFYEQYF
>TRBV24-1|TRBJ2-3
CATSDSTGRPIDTQYF
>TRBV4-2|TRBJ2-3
CASSPGGTSERTDTQYF
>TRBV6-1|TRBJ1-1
CASSFTYTEAFF
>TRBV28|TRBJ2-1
CASSPLGSGNYNEQFF
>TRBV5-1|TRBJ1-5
CASKWGGDNQPQHF
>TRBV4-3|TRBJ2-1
CASSQADRGGNSYNEQFF
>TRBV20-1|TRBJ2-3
CSGGTPVTQYF
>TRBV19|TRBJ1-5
CASSISVHQPQHF